One and the same sample provided the 17 T cell receptor beta chains below, sequenced in a study of cytomegalovirus exposure and HLA in healthy donors. It was with 60 Vbeta and 13 Jbeta primers that the PCR ran. Here immunoSEQ multiplex PCR was the method, and the copy in TCRdb shows in-frame clones only, minus some. The sample carries 150,000 to 200,000 clones, around 87% recorded once. Material for sequencing was PBMCs. The receptors here all came from a woman between 18 and 29 years old in good health and CMV-seronegative.

The chain joins TRBV5-4 to TRBJ2-3; 9 nucleotides agree with TRBD2. With 4 bases clipped from V and 6 bases from J, the junction kept 3 bases outside the gene matches. The CDR3 runs 13 residues. The germline CDR1 and CDR2 sequences are SGHNT and YYREEE (reference sequence). The CDR3 sequence: CASSPTSGDTQYF. In DNA form, the CDR3 reads TGTGCCAGCAGCCCTACTAGCGGGGATACGCAGTATTTT.

The gene calls are TRBV28 and TRBJ1-4; D gene ambiguous. Germline V CDR1 and CDR2: MDHEN, SYDVKM. The CDR3 loop spans 14 amino acids. Between the trimmed V and J ends, which lost 2 bases and 7 bases, there was a span of 11 bases. Written as DNA, the CDR3 is TGTGCCAGCAGTTTACGTCAGAGGAGTGAAAAACTGTTTTTT. Protein sequence: CASSLRQRSEKLFF.

This clone was seen a handful of times. This sequence joins TRBV11-2 and TRBJ1-1, with TRBD1 as a possible D gene (5 bases). Germline CDR1 reads SGHAT; CDR2 reads FQNNGV. Trimming took 5 bases from V and 4 from J, leaving 14 bases between them. The CDR3 spans 14 residues. In DNA form, the CDR3 reads TGTGCCAGCAGCGCGATCCTGGGGGGCACTGAAGCTTTCTTT. This translates into CASSAILGGTEAFF. The full variable domain, rest sourced from reference TRBV11-2 and TRBJ1-1, is EAGVAQSPRYKIIEKRQSVAFWCNPISGHATLYWYQQILGQGPKLLIQFQNNGVVDDSQLPKDRFSAERLKGVDSTLKIQPAKLEDSAVYLCASSAILGGTEAFFGQGTRLTVV.

This rearrangement joins TRBV12-5 to TRBJ2-1, with a tentative D call TRBD1 (5 bases). Per germline, CDR1 LGHNT and CDR2 FRNRAP. The CDR3 is 15 residues long. Trimming cost V 5 bases and J 0 bases, with 11 bases left between them. CDR3 amino acids: CASGPQGLSYNEQFF. CDR3 nucleotides: TGTGCTAGTGGTCCCCAGGGTCTCTCCTACAATGAGCAGTTCTTC.

The chain recombines TRBV27 with TRBJ2-2, with 9 nucleotides matching TRBD1. This CDR3 is 17 amino acids long. The V gene end was trimmed by 5 bases and the J gene end by 6 bases; junction bases not matched to a gene: 13. CDR1 is MNHEY, CDR2 SMNVEV, per germline (reference sequence). The CDR3 is CASSKLRTGVLPGELFF. The CDR3 region has the DNA TGTGCCAGCAGTAAACTAAGGACAGGGGTTCTTCCCGGGGAGCTGTTTTTT.

The V call is TRBV9, the J call TRBJ2-7; no reliable D call. Trimming shortened V by 2 bases and J by 4 bases, and 7 bases separated the two germline ends. CDR3 length: 12 residues. Germline V lookup: CDR1 SGDLS, CDR2 YYNGEE. The CDR3 DNA is TGTGCCAGCAGCGTGACGGGTTACGAGCAGTACTTC. Amino acids: CASSVTGYEQYF.

As to this clone: Other nucleotide sequences in the sample specify the same CDR3. This sequence joins TRBV7-2 and TRBJ1-5; 7 bases map to TRBD1. V shed 5 bases, J shed 6 bases, and the junction held 7 bases outside the gene matches. Germline loops: CDR1 SGHTA, CDR2 FQGNSA. This CDR3 has 14 amino acids. CDR3 amino acids: CASSPRQGSQPQHF. The CDR3 region has the DNA TGTGCCAGCAGCCCCCGACAGGGCAGTCAGCCCCAGCATTTT.

The chain recombines TRBV5-4 with TRBJ2-1; TRBD1 agrees at 10 bases. After removal of 2 bases from V and 7 bases from J, the junction contained 3 bases not matched to a gene. Germline V gene sequence: CDR1 SGHNT, CDR2 YYREEE (reference sequence). The CDR3 runs 14 residues. The CDR3 reads CASSFGQGENEQFF. CDR3 DNA sequence: TGTGCCAGCAGCTTCGGACAGGGGGAAAATGAGCAGTTCTTC.

The CDR3 reads CASSLEGGITYGYTF. The CDR3 DNA reads TGTGCCAGCAGCTTGGAGGGAGGGATTACCTATGGCTACACCTTC. The chain couples TRBV5-6 to TRBJ1-2; D is undetermined. Per germline, CDR1 SGHDT and CDR2 YYEEEE. This CDR3 spans 15 amino acids. The V gene lost 0 bases and the J gene lost 4 bases, with 13 bases spanning the gap.

V usage is TRBV6-1 and J usage is TRBJ2-3; TRBD1 is a possible D gene (5 bases). The CDR3 has 14 residues. V shed 1 base and J shed 1 base, with 6 bases lying between them. Germline lookup yields CDR1 MNHNS and CDR2 SASEGT. In DNA, the CDR3 is TGTGCCAGCAGTGAAGGGGGCGGCACAGATACGCAGTATTTT. Translating it yields CASSEGGGTDTQYF.

This chain joins TRBV7-2 and TRBJ2-1, with TRBD2 matching over 7 bases. CDR3 length: 13 residues. The germline V gene has CDR1 SGHTA and CDR2 FQGNSA. The trim removed 4 bases at V and 7 bases at J, leaving 4 bases unmatched. The CDR3 loop is CASSSRGGNEQFF. Written as DNA, the CDR3 is TGTGCCAGCAGCTCTCGGGGAGGGAATGAGCAGTTCTTC. The full variable domain, completed using reference TRBV7-2 and TRBJ2-1, is GAGVSQSPSNKVTEKGKDVELRCDPISGHTALYWYRQSLGQGLEFLIYFQGNSAPDKSGLPSDRFSAERTGGSVSTLTIQRTQQEDSAVYLCASSSRGGNEQFFGPGTRLTVL.

The sample holds one count of this clone. The CDR3, as DNA: TGCGCCAGCAGCCCCCTCGACAGCCTTTATCAGCCCCAGCATTTT. It yields the protein CASSPLDSLYQPQHF. The V and J genes are TRBV5-1 and TRBJ1-5; D possibly corresponds to TRBD1 (5 bases). The CDR3 is 15 residues long. Looked up from germline, CDR1 is SGHRS and CDR2 is YFSETQ. V was shortened by 4 bases and J by 5 bases, with 16 bases between the two germline ends.

The V call is TRBV7-9, the J call TRBJ1-3; D gene uncertain. The CDR3 covers 16 residues. Trimming removed 2 bases at V and 4 bases at J, with 15 bases between. CDR1 is SEHNR, CDR2 FQNEAQ, per germline (reference sequence). CDR3 coding DNA: TGTGCCAGCAGCTTAAATCTACGGGGTGCGGGAAACACCATATATTTT. Encoded protein: CASSLNLRGAGNTIYF. The full variable domain, in which reference TRBV7-9 and TRBJ1-3 provide the parts outside the CDR3, is DTGVSQNPRHKITKRGQNVTFRCDPISEHNRLYWYRQTLGQGPEFLTYFQNEAQLEKSRLLSDRFSAERPKGSFSTLEIQRTEQGDSAMYLCASSLNLRGAGNTIYFGEGSWLTVV.

The DNA for the CDR3 is TGCGCCAGCAGTCAACTGACTAGCGGGAGATCGTACAATGAGCAGTTCTTC. Its translation is CASSQLTSGRSYNEQFF. The J gene is TRBJ2-1, the V gene TRBV23-1; 12 bases fit TRBD2. TRBV23-1 is an ORF for which the function is uncertain. The V and J ends lost 2 bases and 4 bases, in that order; junction bases with no gene match: 6. There are 17 residues in the CDR3.

The chain has TRBV29-1 and TRBJ2-1; D remains ambiguous. This CDR3 contains 13 residues. The germline V and J ends were trimmed by 4 bases and 1 base, with 8 bases remaining between them. From germline, CDR1 is SQVTM and CDR2 ANQGSEA. CDR3 nucleotides: TGCAGCGTTGGTACGGAGTCCTACAATGAGCAGTTCTTC. As protein: CSVGTESYNEQFF.

The rearrangement uses TRBV18 and TRBJ2-1; the match to TRBD1 covers 8 bases. The length of the CDR3 is 13 residues. Germline CDR1 KGHSH, CDR2 LQKENI. V shed 5 bases, J shed 8 bases, and the junction held 5 bases outside the gene matches. The DNA for the CDR3 is TGTGCCAGCTCAATGACAGGGGTTGATGAGCAGTTCTTC. It is translated as CASSMTGVDEQFF.

The chain links TRBV6-5 to TRBJ2-7, with 10 bases aligning to TRBD1. CDR3 length: 14 residues. Germline CDR1 MNHEY, CDR2 SVGAGI. V lost 2 bases and J lost 5; bases outside the gene matches: 3. The CDR3 nucleotides read TGTGCCAGCAGTTACCCCGGGACAGGGGACGAGCAGTACTTC. Its translation is CASSYPGTGDEQYF.